This TCR beta chain originates from a study of T-cell memory formation after mild COVID-19. The V gene end was trimmed by 2 bases and the J gene end by 2 bases; junction bases not matched to a gene: 6. Germline V lookup: CDR1 MNHNS, CDR2 SASEGT. The CDR3 extends over 15 amino acids. From 5'RACE with constant-segment primers came TCR alpha and TCR beta cDNA libraries that carried sample barcodes and UMIs. TCRdb re-called the 5' RACE reads with MiXCR, one entry per CDR3 protein. Here the sample spans about 160,000 distinct CDR3 sequences, roughly 31% being singletons. The sequenced sample was PBMCs or a T cell subset sorted from them (not recorded which). The chain uses TRBV6-1 and TRBJ2-7, with TRBD2 identical over 7 bases. This sequence was found in an adult woman who had mild COVID-19 (a few samples of this study predate the infection). Cell type and time point are not known. The CDR3 loop is CASSERPSGAYEQYF. CDR3 coding DNA: TGTGCCAGCAGTGAAAGGCCTAGCGGAGCCTACGAGCAGTACTTC.